A single sample gave rise to the 20 T cell receptor beta chains below, sequenced in a study. One entry per CDR3 protein results from TCRdb running MiXCR on the 5' RACE reads. Here the sample spans 60,000 to 65,000 distinct CDR3 sequences, approximately 22% being singletons. The material sequenced was memory CD4+ T cells sorted from a lymph node. As to subset: memory CD4+ T cells, CD4+CD45RO+CD25-. These receptors originate from a female donor with breast cancer.

This clonotype has only a few counts. The chain joins TRBV19 to TRBJ1-5; 7 bases fit TRBD1. The CDR3 has 15 amino acids. Losses at the gene ends were 5 bases for V and 4 bases for J; bases not matched to a gene: 8. In germline, CDR1 is LNHDA, CDR2 SQIVND (reference sequence). This CDR3 is CASSVTGTSNQPQHF. The CDR3 DNA reads as TGTGCCAGTAGTGTGACAGGGACAAGTAATCAGCCCCAGCATTTT.

The CDR3 DNA reads TGTGCCAGCAGCTTAGGATCCGCACCCGAGTACGAGCAGTACTTC. It encodes CASSLGSAPEYEQYF. The chain employs TRBV7-9 and TRBJ2-7, with D hard to call. The ends were cut back, 1 base at V and 4 bases at J, with 14 bases in the middle. The CDR3 spans 15 residues. From germline, CDR1 is SEHNR and CDR2 FQNEAQ (reference sequence).

To note about this clonotype: Because it lacks the conserved phenylalanine or tryptophan at the end, this CDR3 is likely a read error. No DNA is shown, since the ends of the CDR3 on it are uncertain; the CDR3 is the one TCRdb lists. This chain connects TRBV11-2 to TRBJ1-1. The CDR3 extends over 13 residues, inclusive of both ends. CDR1 and CDR2 (germline): SGHAT, FQNNGV. Here the CDR3 reads CASSLDPKGRSFS.

The genes are TRBV7-9 and TRBJ2-5; possibly TRBD2 for D (6 bases). Deletions cut 3 bases from V and 9 bases from J, with 14 bases between. CDR1 SEHNR and CDR2 FQNEAQ come from the germline V gene (reference sequence). This CDR3 spans 13 amino acids. The CDR3 DNA reads as TGTGCCAGCAGCTTGATGGAGAGGGAGGCCCAGTACTTC. It encodes CASSLMEREAQYF.

The table lists this clonotype with a few counts. The chain is built from TRBV2 and TRBJ1-5; 8 bases map to TRBD1. J was trimmed by 2 bases and V by 2 bases; bases with no gene match: 5. CDR3 length: 16 residues. Germline-derived CDR1 and CDR2 are SNHLY and FYNNEI. The CDR3 coding sequence is TGTGCCAGCAGTGAAAGGACAGGGCAGGGCAATCAGCCCCAGCATTTT. This gives the protein CASSERTGQGNQPQHF.

This sequence joins TRBV5-1 and TRBJ2-7; D is perhaps TRBD1 (8 bases). The CDR3 runs 13 residues. Per the germline V gene, CDR1 is SGHRS and CDR2 is YFSETQ. The V and J ends lost 8 bases and 3 bases respectively, with 15 bases between them. CDR3 amino acids: CARMTGDYYEQYF. DNA of the CDR3: TGCGCCAGGATGACAGGGGACTACTACGAGCAGTACTTC. Full variable domain (outside the CDR3, taken from reference TRBV5-1 and TRBJ2-7): KAGVTQTPRYLIKTRGQQVTLSCSPISGHRSVSWYQQTPGQGLQFLFEYFSETQRNKGNFPGRFSGRQFSNSRSEMNVSTLELGDSALYLCARMTGDYYEQYFGPGTRLTVT.

This clonotype appeared many times. The gene calls are TRBV12-3 or TRBV12-4 and TRBJ2-7, with 7 bases identical to TRBD1. Trimming took 5 bases from V and 2 from J; bases not matched to a gene: 12. The CDR3 consists of 16 residues. DNA for the CDR3: TGTGCCAGCAGTAACACCCCGGGACAGACGCCCTACGAGCAGTACTTC. This translates into CASSNTPGQTPYEQYF.

Points on this clonotype: A much larger clone lies a single base off, so this may be a read error. The V call is TRBV6-5, the J call TRBJ2-6, with TRBD1 matching over 7 bases. The germline CDR1 and CDR2 sequences are MNHEY and SVGAGI. The length of the CDR3 is 17 residues. CDR3 nucleotide sequence: TGTGCCAGCTGTCCTAAACCTACAGGGGCTGGGGCCAACGTCCTGTCTTTC. Translating it yields CASCPKPTGAGANVLSF.

The chain recombines TRBV4-3 with TRBJ1-6; TRBD1 is a possible D gene (5 bases). Germline V CDR1 and CDR2: LGHNA, YSLEER. Trimming stripped 0 bases from V and 7 bases from J, with 10 bases between. This CDR3 has 15 amino acids. This CDR3 reads CASSQDMEGNSPLHF. The CDR3, as DNA: TGCGCCAGCAGCCAAGATATGGAGGGGAATTCACCCCTCCACTTT.

There are a few counts of this clonotype. V usage is TRBV15 and J usage is TRBJ2-1, with D possibly called TRBD1 or TRBD2 (5 bases each). This CDR3 has 13 residues. The V end was cut by 3 bases, the J end by 6 bases, with 9 bases between. Germline values: CDR1 LNHNV, CDR2 YYDKDF (reference sequence). This CDR3 reads CATSRPGGNEQFF. Here the CDR3 DNA reads TGTGCCACCAGCAGGCCTGGGGGCAATGAGCAGTTCTTC. The full variable domain, with the rest looked up from reference TRBV15 and TRBJ2-1, is DAMVIQNPRYQVTQFGKPVTLSCSQTLNHNVMYWYQQKSSQAPKLLFHYYDKDFNNEADTPDNFQSRRPNTSFCFLDIRSPGLGDTAMYLCATSRPGGNEQFFGPGTRLTVL.

The rearrangement joins TRBV24-1 to TRBJ2-7, with 9 bases lining up with TRBD1. This CDR3 region has 14 residues. The germline gives CDR1 KGHDR, CDR2 SFDVKD. J lost 2 bases, V lost 4 bases, and 2 bases had no gene match. CDR3: CATSERQGAYEQYF. CDR3 DNA: TGTGCCACCAGTGAAAGACAGGGGGCCTACGAGCAGTACTTC.

This clonotype was detected many times. The J gene is TRBJ2-1, the V gene TRBV28; tentative D call: TRBD1 (6 bases). Trimming took off 2 bases at V and 10 bases at J, with 12 bases between the two ends. Germline V gene lookup returns CDR1 MDHEN and CDR2 SYDVKM. CDR3 length equals 13 residues. CDR3 bases: TGTGCCAGCAGTTTAGGGGACAAGCGGGAGCAGTTCTTC. Translated, it gives CASSLGDKREQFF.

This rearrangement joins TRBV7-6 to TRBJ1-1, with 7 bases that match TRBD1. With V trimmed by 1 base and J by 3 bases, 14 bases remained unmatched. CDR1 is SGHVS and CDR2 is FNYEAQ in the germline V gene. The CDR3 consists of 18 residues. CDR3 sequence (DNA): TGTGCCAGCAGCTTAGGCCTCCTGACAGGGTACGAGGACACTGAAGCTTTCTTT. This sequence encodes CASSLGLLTGYEDTEAFF.

The CDR3 sequence is CASRLRDRTYNEQFF. For the CDR3, the DNA is TGTGCCAGCAGACTCCGGGACAGAACCTACAATGAGCAGTTCTTC. The chain employs TRBV6-5 and TRBJ2-1, with 7 nucleotides matching TRBD1. The CDR3 is 15 residues long. V lost 6 bases and J lost 2; bases outside the gene matches: 7. The germline V gene has CDR1 MNHEY and CDR2 SVGAGI.

This chain joins TRBV4-2 and TRBJ1-1; 9 positions match TRBD1. Per the germline V gene, CDR1 is LGHNA and CDR2 is YNFKEQ. The length of the CDR3 is 14 residues. Trimming at V came to 3 bases and at J to 5 bases, leaving 4 bases not matched to a gene. Here the CDR3 reads CASSHLGQGTEAFF. Written as DNA, the CDR3 is TGTGCCAGCAGCCACCTCGGACAGGGGACTGAAGCTTTCTTT.

This clonotype was found a few times. The rearrangement joins TRBV6-6 to TRBJ1-4; D is uncertain. Germline V CDR1 and CDR2: MNHNY, SVGAGI (reference sequence). The CDR3 has 11 residues. Trimming removed 2 bases from V and 8 bases from J, with 3 bases in between. The CDR3 sequence is CASSYAEKLFF. The CDR3 nucleotides are TGTGCCAGCAGTTACGCCGAAAAACTGTTTTTT.

The table lists this clonotype with many counts. This chain links TRBV20-1 with TRBJ2-7, with 8 bases lining up with TRBD1. This CDR3 is built from 13 residues. CDR1 DFQATT and CDR2 SNEGSKA come from the germline V gene (reference sequence). V lost 5 bases, J lost 3 bases, and 6 bases stayed unmatched. The CDR3 DNA follows: TGCAGTGCTTCCGGGACAGGTCTCTACGAGCAGTACTTC. The encoded protein is CSASGTGLYEQYF.

The table lists this clonotype with a few counts. The CDR3 loop reads CASSVTAGAEETQYF. The CDR3 DNA is TGTGCCAGCAGCGTTACAGCGGGAGCGGAGGAGACCCAGTACTTC. The rearrangement links TRBV9 to TRBJ2-5; TRBD2 matches at 8 bases. Per the germline V gene, CDR1 is SGDLS and CDR2 is YYNGEE. J lost 5 bases, V lost 2 bases, and 8 bases had no gene match. The CDR3 consists of 15 residues.

The chain joins TRBV12-3 or TRBV12-4 to TRBJ2-2, with D perhaps being TRBD1 or TRBD2 (5 bases each). Deletions cut 6 bases from V and 11 bases from J, with 13 bases between. CDR3 size: 12 residues. The CDR3, as DNA: TGTGCCAGCAGCCGGGACCTGGGAGAGCTGTTTTTT. Its protein product is CASSRDLGELFF.

This clonotype was counted only a few times. The chain combines TRBV20-1 with TRBJ1-1, with a tentative D call TRBD1 (6 bases). Per germline, CDR1 DFQATT and CDR2 SNEGSKA (reference sequence). The CDR3 covers 13 residues. Trimming removed 3 bases from V and 3 bases from J, with 11 bases in between. CDR3 sequence: CSASKGGDTEAFF. CDR3 bases: TGCAGTGCTAGTAAGGGGGGGGACACTGAAGCTTTCTTT.